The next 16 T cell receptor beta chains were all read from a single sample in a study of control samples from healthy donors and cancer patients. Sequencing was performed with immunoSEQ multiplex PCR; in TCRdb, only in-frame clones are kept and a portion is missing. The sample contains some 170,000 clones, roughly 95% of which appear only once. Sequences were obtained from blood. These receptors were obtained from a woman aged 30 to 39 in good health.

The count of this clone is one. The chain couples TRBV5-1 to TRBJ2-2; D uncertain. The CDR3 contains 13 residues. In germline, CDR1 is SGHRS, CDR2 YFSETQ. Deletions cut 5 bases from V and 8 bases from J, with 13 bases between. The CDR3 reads CASRPGSAGELFF. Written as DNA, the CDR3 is TGCGCCAGCAGACCCGGTTCTGCGGGGGAGCTGTTTTTT.

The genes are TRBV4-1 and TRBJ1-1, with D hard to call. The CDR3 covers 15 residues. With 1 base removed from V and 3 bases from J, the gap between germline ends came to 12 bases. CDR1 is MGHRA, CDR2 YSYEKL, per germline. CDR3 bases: TGCGCCAGCAGCCAAGTTTCAGGAGGCTACACTGAAGCTTTCTTT. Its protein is CASSQVSGGYTEAFF.

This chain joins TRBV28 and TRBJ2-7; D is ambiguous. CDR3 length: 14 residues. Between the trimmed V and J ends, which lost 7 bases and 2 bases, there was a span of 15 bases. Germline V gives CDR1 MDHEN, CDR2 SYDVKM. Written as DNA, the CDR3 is TGTGCCAGCACCGTGAAGGGTTCCACCTACGAGCAGTACTTC. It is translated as CASTVKGSTYEQYF.

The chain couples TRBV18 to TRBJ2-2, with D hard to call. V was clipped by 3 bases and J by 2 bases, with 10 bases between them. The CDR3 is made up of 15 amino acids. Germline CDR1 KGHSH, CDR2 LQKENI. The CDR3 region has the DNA TGTGCCAGCTCACCCGTCACTTCCAACACCGGGGAGCTGTTTTTT. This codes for CASSPVTSNTGELFF.

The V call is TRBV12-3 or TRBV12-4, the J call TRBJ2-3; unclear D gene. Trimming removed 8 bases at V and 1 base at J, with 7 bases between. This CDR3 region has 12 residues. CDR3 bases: TGTGCCAGCGGGTGGGGCACAGATACGCAGTATTTT. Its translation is CASGWGTDTQYF.

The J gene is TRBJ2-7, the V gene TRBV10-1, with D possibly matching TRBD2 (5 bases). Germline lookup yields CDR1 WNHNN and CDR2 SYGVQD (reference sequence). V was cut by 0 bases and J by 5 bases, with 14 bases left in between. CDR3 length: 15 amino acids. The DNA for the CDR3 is TGCGCCAGCAGTGAGTCGTTAGCCGCCGGGGACGAGCAGTACTTC. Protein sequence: CASSESLAAGDEQYF.

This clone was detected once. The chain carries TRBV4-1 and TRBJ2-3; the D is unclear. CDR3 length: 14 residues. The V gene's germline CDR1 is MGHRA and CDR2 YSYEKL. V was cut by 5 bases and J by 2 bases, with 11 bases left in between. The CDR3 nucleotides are TGCGCCAGCAGCTACAGACAAGTCACAGATACGCAGTATTTT. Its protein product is CASSYRQVTDTQYF.

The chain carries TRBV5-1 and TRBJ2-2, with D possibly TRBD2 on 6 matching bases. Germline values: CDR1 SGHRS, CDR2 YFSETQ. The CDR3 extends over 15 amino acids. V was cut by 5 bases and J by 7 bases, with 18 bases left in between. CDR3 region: CASRLGTSGGGELFF. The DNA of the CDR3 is TGCGCCAGCAGACTCGGGACTTCCGGAGGCGGGGAGCTGTTTTTT.

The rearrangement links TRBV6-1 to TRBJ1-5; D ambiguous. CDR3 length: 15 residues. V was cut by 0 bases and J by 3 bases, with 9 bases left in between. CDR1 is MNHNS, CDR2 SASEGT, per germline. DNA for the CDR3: TGTGCCAGCAGTGAAGCGCACAGAGACAATCAGCCCCAGCATTTT. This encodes CASSEAHRDNQPQHF.

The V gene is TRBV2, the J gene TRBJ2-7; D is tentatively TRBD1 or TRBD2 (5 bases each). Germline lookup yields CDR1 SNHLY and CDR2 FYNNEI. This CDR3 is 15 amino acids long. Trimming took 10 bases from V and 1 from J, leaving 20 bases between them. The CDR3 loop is CATAWGTPRSYEQYF. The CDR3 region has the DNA TGTGCCACCGCCTGGGGGACCCCTAGGTCCTACGAGCAGTACTTC.

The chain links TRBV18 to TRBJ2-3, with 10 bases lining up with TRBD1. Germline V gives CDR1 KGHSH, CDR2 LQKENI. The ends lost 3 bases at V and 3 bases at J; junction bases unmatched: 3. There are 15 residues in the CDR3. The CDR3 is CASSPPGQGTDTQYF. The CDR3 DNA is TGTGCCAGCTCACCGCCGGGACAGGGGACAGATACGCAGTATTTT.

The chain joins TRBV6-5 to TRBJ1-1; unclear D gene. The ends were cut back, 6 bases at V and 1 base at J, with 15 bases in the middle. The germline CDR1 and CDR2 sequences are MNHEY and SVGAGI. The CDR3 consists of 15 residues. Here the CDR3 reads CASRSGRQANTEAFF. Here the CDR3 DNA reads TGTGCCAGCAGGTCCGGGAGACAAGCGAACACTGAAGCTTTCTTT.

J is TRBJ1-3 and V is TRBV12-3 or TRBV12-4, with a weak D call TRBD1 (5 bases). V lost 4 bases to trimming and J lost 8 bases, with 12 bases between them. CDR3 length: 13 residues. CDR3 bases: TGTGCCAGCAGTTCTGGCTTCAGGGACACCATATATTTT. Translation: CASSSGFRDTIYF.

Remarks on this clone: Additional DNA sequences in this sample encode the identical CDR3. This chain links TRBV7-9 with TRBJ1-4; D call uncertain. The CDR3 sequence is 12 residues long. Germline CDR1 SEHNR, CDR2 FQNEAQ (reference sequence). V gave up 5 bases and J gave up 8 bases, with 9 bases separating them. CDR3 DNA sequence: TGTGCCAGCAGCCTGATGGAGGAAAAACTGTTTTTT. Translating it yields CASSLMEEKLFF.

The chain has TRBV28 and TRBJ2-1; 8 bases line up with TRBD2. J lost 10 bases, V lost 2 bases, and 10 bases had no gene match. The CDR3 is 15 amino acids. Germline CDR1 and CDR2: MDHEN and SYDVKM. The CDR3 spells CASSLPIPGRGEQFF. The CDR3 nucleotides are TGTGCCAGCAGTTTACCCATTCCCGGGAGGGGGGAGCAGTTCTTC.

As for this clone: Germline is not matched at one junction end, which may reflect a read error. This CDR3 reads CASSFGLAGGTGELFF. In DNA form, the CDR3 reads TGTGCTAGCAGCTTCGGACTAGCGGGGGGAACCGGGGAGCTGTTTTTT. The V and J genes are TRBV7-7 and TRBJ2-2; 14 positions match TRBD2. This CDR3 has 16 amino acids. Germline CDR1 reads SSHAT; CDR2 reads FNYEAQ (reference sequence). Together with reference TRBV7-7 and TRBJ2-2, the CDR3 gives the full variable domain: GAGVSQSPRYKVTKRGQDVTLRCDPISSHATLYWYQQALGQGPEFLTYFNYEAQPDKSGLPSDRFSAERPEGSISTLTIQRTEQRDSAMYRCASSFGLAGGTGELFFGEGSRLTVL.